Listed here are 22 T cell receptor beta chains from one sample, sequenced in a study of shared clonotypes between healthy human individuals. Data came from immunoSEQ multiplex PCR; TCRdb stores just in-frame clones and leaves some out. The table shows around 500,000 clones, with 81% occurring only once. Specimen: PBMCs. Every receptor here comes from a woman in her forties in good health. Some clones in this sample may be carry-over from other donors' samples.

This clone has a handful of counts. CDR3 residues: CASSLPGQPQHF. The CDR3 coding sequence is TGTGCCAGTAGTCTTCCCGGTCAGCCCCAGCATTTT. The V gene is TRBV19, the J gene TRBJ1-5; D not certain. Germline V lookup: CDR1 LNHDA, CDR2 SQIVND (reference sequence). CDR3 length: 12 residues. Trimming took off 5 bases at V and 6 bases at J, with 8 bases between the two ends.

The V gene is TRBV25-1, the J gene TRBJ1-5; D not resolved. Trimming cost V 4 bases and J 2 bases, with 6 bases left between them. The CDR3 contains 13 residues. Per the germline V gene, CDR1 is MGHDK and CDR2 is SYGVNS. The CDR3 DNA sequence: TGTGCCAGCAGTGTCGGGGGCAATCAGCCCCAGCATTTT. It yields the protein CASSVGGNQPQHF.

Remarks on this clone: A far larger clone is a single base away, which makes a read error likely. The V call is TRBV30, the J call TRBJ1-2, with D maybe TRBD1 (6 bases). The CDR3 is 13 amino acids. Germline values: CDR1 GTSNPN, CDR2 SVGIG (reference sequence). CDR3 nucleotides: TGTTCCTGGAGGGGGAAGGGAAGGGTTGGCTACACCTTC. Its translation is CSWRGKGRVGYTF.

This chain connects TRBV28 to TRBJ2-4; D gene unclear. The length of the CDR3 is 15 residues. Between the trimmed V and J ends, which lost 6 bases and 0 bases, there was a span of 12 bases. Germline V gene lookup returns CDR1 MDHEN and CDR2 SYDVKM. CDR3 coding DNA: TGTGCCAGCAGGGGGAAGGACGTAGCCAAAAACATTCAGTACTTC. Translated: CASRGKDVAKNIQYF.

Details on this clone: A far larger clone is one base from this, pointing to a likely read error. V usage is TRBV29-1 and J usage is TRBJ2-7, with D hard to call. The CDR3 is 12 residues long. Germline CDR1 is SQVTM and CDR2 is ANQGSEA. The CDR3 sequence: CSVVGSSCEQYF. CDR3 DNA: TGCAGCGTTGTAGGCAGCTCCTGCGAGCAGTACTTC.

The chain links TRBV27 to TRBJ1-2; weak D call: TRBD1 (5 bases). The CDR3 consists of 15 residues. Germline assignment: CDR1 MNHEY and CDR2 SMNVEV (reference sequence). The ends were cut back, 6 bases at V and 3 bases at J, with 17 bases in the middle. The CDR3 reads CASRSLQGGDYGYTF. DNA of the CDR3: TGTGCCAGCAGATCACTTCAGGGAGGGGACTATGGCTACACCTTC.

The gene calls are TRBV5-4 and TRBJ2-7, with 8 positions matching TRBD1. The CDR3 extends over 12 amino acids. The germline gives CDR1 SGHNT, CDR2 YYREEE (reference sequence). Trimming took 4 bases from V and 6 from J; bases not matched to a gene: 3. The CDR3 sequence is CASSLDRGEQYF. CDR3 nucleotide sequence: TGTGCCAGCAGCCTCGACAGGGGCGAGCAGTACTTC.

This clone was picked up one time. The chain recombines TRBV19 with TRBJ2-5; 7 bases fit TRBD2. Germline CDR1 is LNHDA and CDR2 is SQIVND (reference sequence). V lost 6 bases, J lost 5 bases, and 12 bases stayed unmatched. The CDR3 has 15 amino acids. Here the CDR3 DNA reads TGTGCCAGTAGGTCAGCGGGAAAGATCGGGGAGACCCAGTACTTC. As protein: CASRSAGKIGETQYF.

The chain links TRBV28 to TRBJ1-4, with 8 bases aligning to TRBD1. This CDR3 comprises 15 residues. Germline V gene data show CDR1 as MDHEN and CDR2 as SYDVKM. V was pared by 2 bases and J by 6 bases, with 5 bases of the junction left unmatched. In nucleotides, the CDR3 is TGTGCCAGCAGTTTAGGACAGGGTGTTGATGAAAAACTGTTTTTT. Translated: CASSLGQGVDEKLFF. Together with reference TRBV28 and TRBJ1-4, the CDR3 gives the full variable domain: DVKVTQSSRYLVKRTGEKVFLECVQDMDHENMFWYRQDPGLGLRLIYFSYDVKMKEKGDIPEGYSVSREKKERFSLILESASTNQTSMYLCASSLGQGVDEKLFFGSGTQLSVL.

The chain carries TRBV10-3 and TRBJ2-7; D is ambiguous. There are 12 residues in the CDR3. V lost 1 base to trimming and J lost 3 bases, with 4 bases between them. Germline V CDR1 and CDR2: ENHRY, SYGVKD. The CDR3 here is CAISELDYEQYF. The CDR3 coding sequence is TGTGCCATCAGTGAGTTAGACTACGAGCAGTACTTC.

The CDR3 loop reads CASSPGDRGYGYTF. The CDR3 DNA sequence: TGTGCCAGCAGCCCTGGAGACAGGGGCTATGGCTACACCTTC. J is TRBJ1-2 and V is TRBV5-6; 8 bases are a match to TRBD1. Unmatched junction bases numbered 6, after V lost 4 bases and J lost 4 bases. The CDR3 sequence is 14 residues long. The germline V gene has CDR1 SGHDT and CDR2 YYEEEE.

The chain combines TRBV7-2 with TRBJ2-5, with TRBD1 matching over 8 bases. CDR1 and CDR2 from the germline V gene are SGHTA and FQGNSA. CDR3 length: 15 residues. After removal of 7 bases from V and 4 bases from J, the junction contained 11 bases not matched to a gene. This CDR3 is CASTRQGARIETQYF. CDR3 sequence (DNA): TGTGCCAGCACTCGCCAGGGGGCGCGGATAGAGACCCAGTACTTC. The full variable domain, its missing parts supplied by reference TRBV7-2 and TRBJ2-5, is GAGVSQSPSNKVTEKGKDVELRCDPISGHTALYWYRQSLGQGLEFLIYFQGNSAPDKSGLPSDRFSAERTGGSVSTLTIQRTQQEDSAVYLCASTRQGARIETQYFGPGTRLLVL.

This clone was seen a handful of times. The chain employs TRBV6-1 and TRBJ1-4; D is unclear. CDR3 length equals 14 residues. Germline V gene data show CDR1 as MNHNS and CDR2 as SASEGT. V was shortened by 3 bases and J by 8 bases, with 13 bases between the two germline ends. This chain's CDR3 is CASSDYYLGEKLFF. In nucleotides, the CDR3 is TGTGCCAGCAGTGATTACTATTTGGGAGAAAAACTGTTTTTT.

A word on this clone: One base separates it from a far larger clone, so it is likely a read error. The V and J genes are TRBV30 and TRBJ2-3; TRBD2 matches at 7 bases. V gave up 8 bases and J gave up 5 bases; unmatched junction bases: 16. The CDR3 has 15 amino acids. Per germline, CDR1 GTSNPN and CDR2 SVGIG (reference sequence). CDR3 coding DNA: TGTGCCCGGGGAGGGAGCGGGATGGCAGTAGATACGCAGTATTTT. It specifies CARGGSGMAVDTQYF.

About this clone itself: A far more abundant clone sits one base away, making this likely a read error. The chain carries TRBV4-3 and TRBJ1-1; no definite D call. This CDR3 is 14 amino acids long. Germline values: CDR1 LGHNA, CDR2 YSLEER. In DNA form, the CDR3 reads TGCGCCAGCAGCTCCGGGTTGCTGAACACTGAAGCTTCCTTT. Amino acid sequence: CASSSGLLNTEASF.

This clone was observed a handful of times. This chain connects TRBV4-2 to TRBJ1-2; perhaps TRBD1 as D (5 bases). Germline V gene data show CDR1 as LGHNA and CDR2 as YNFKEQ. Trimming stripped 0 bases from V and 0 bases from J, with 11 bases between. The CDR3 sequence is 16 residues long. CDR3 DNA sequence: TGTGCCAGCAGCCAAGACACAGGAGATGCTAACTATGGCTACACCTTC. Residues: CASSQDTGDANYGYTF.

The V gene is TRBV18, the J gene TRBJ2-7; tentative D call: TRBD1 (6 bases). Germline V gene data show CDR1 as KGHSH and CDR2 as LQKENI. V lost 2 bases and J lost 2, with 7 bases in between. The CDR3 sequence is 13 residues long. CDR3 sequence: CASSPWTAYEQYF. In nucleotides, the CDR3 is TGTGCCAGCTCACCATGGACAGCCTACGAGCAGTACTTC.

Concerning this clone itself: Being one base from a much bigger clone, this may be a read error. The chain joins TRBV5-1 to TRBJ2-3; D is unclear. This CDR3 is built from 14 residues. Trimming cost V 3 bases and J 2 bases, with 10 bases left between them. Germline-derived CDR1 and CDR2 are SGHRS and YFSETQ. CDR3 sequence (DNA): TGCGCCAGCAGCTCCCCCCCCATCACAGATACGCAGTATTTT. Its translation is CASSSPPITDTQYF.

To note about this clone: A read error is the likely source, as a far larger clone sits one nucleotide away. Other DNA sequences in the same sample also yield this CDR3. V gene TRBV11-2 combines with J gene TRBJ1-2; D unclear. CDR1 SGHAT and CDR2 FQNNGV come from the germline V gene. The length of the CDR3 is 13 residues. The CDR3 DNA follows: TGTGCAAGCAGCTTAGAGAGAGGTTCGGGCTACACCTTC. It translates to CASSLERGSGYTF.

This clone was counted once. V usage is TRBV9 and J usage is TRBJ2-1, with D perhaps matching TRBD2 (5 bases). Trimming cost V 0 bases and J 0 bases, with 13 bases left between them. CDR3 size: 17 residues. Per the germline V gene, CDR1 is SGDLS and CDR2 is YYNGEE. DNA for the CDR3: TGTGCCAGCAGCGTAGCTACAATGAGCGGCTCCTACAATGAGCAGTTCTTC. It specifies CASSVATMSGSYNEQFF.

The chain employs TRBV6-6 and TRBJ2-7, with D perhaps TRBD1 (5 bases). The CDR3 loop spans 15 amino acids. Germline V gene data show CDR1 as MNHNY and CDR2 as SVGAGI (reference sequence). Trimming stripped 2 bases from V and 6 bases from J, with 17 bases between. The chain's CDR3 is CASSYGQGGLGEQYF. CDR3 DNA sequence: TGTGCCAGCAGTTACGGGCAGGGCGGTCTAGGCGAGCAGTACTTC.

The chain carries TRBV28 and TRBJ1-5; D possibly corresponds to TRBD1 (5 bases). The CDR3 length is 18 residues. CDR1 MDHEN and CDR2 SYDVKM come from the germline V gene. V lost 4 bases to trimming and J lost 2 bases, with 21 bases between them. The CDR3 loop is CASSSPGQNFWGNQPQHF. CDR3 DNA sequence: TGTGCCAGCAGTTCTCCAGGGCAGAACTTCTGGGGCAATCAGCCCCAGCATTTT.